This T cell receptor beta chain comes out of a study of cytomegalovirus exposure and HLA in healthy donors. Both 60 Vbeta primers and 13 Jbeta primers went into the PCR. Measured with immunoSEQ multiplex PCR; TCRdb has only the in-frame clones, and not every one. Found here are about 160,000 clones, 60% to 80% of them singletons; the top ten hold about 0.93%. With 5 bases removed from V and 0 bases from J, the gap between germline ends came to 7 bases. The CDR3 runs to 13 residues. Germline lookup yields CDR1 SGHAT and CDR2 FQNNGV. Material for sequencing was PBMCs. This sequence originates from a woman aged 45-60 years in good health and CMV-seropositive. The chain employs TRBV11-2 and TRBJ1-2, with D unresolved. Here the CDR3 reads CASSPDTNYGYTF. The CDR3 coding sequence is TGTGCCAGCAGCCCTGACACTAACTATGGCTACACCTTC.